This TCR beta chain comes out of a study of blood T cells in healthy people across ages. General study findings and limits: Naive CD4+ cell counts and diversity both ran higher in long-lived than in aged donors. Diversity of TCR beta correlated strongly with naive T cell percentage. While age rose, TCR beta diversity per million T cells dropped in a roughly linear way.

Germline V lookup: CDR1 SGHTA, CDR2 FQGTGA. Trimming removed 6 bases from V and 3 bases from J; junction bases left unmatched: 12. There are 16 residues in the CDR3. To note about this clonotype: Its antigen is undetermined.

A sample-barcoded 5' primer and a J-beta primer mix were used in a second PCR of roughly 6 to 11 cycles. TCRdb reanalysed the 5' RACE reads using MiXCR and keeps one entry per CDR3 protein. Here the sample spans approximately 580,000 distinct CDR3 sequences, approximately 25% being singletons. This same sample was also part of a study on T cells of mothers and their children. That paper notes: Each 15 ul cDNA reaction used approximately 1.5 ug RNA; all RNA was used.

This TCR was sampled from a boy between 5 and 17 years old in good health. The chain is built from TRBV7-3 and TRBJ1-2, with 8 bases aligning to TRBD1. The sample comprised blood. This chain's CDR3 is CASSIEPGTGDYGYTF. The CDR3 DNA reads TGTGCCAGCAGTATCGAGCCCGGGACAGGAGACTATGGCTACACCTTC.